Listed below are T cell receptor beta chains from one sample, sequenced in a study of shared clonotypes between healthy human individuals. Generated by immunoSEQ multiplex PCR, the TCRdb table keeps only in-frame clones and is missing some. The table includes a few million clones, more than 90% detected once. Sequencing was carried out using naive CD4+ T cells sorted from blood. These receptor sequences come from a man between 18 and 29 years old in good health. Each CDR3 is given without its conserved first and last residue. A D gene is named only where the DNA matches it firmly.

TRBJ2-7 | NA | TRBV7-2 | ASSLGAASYEQY
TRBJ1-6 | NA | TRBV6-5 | ASTGGAHNSPLH
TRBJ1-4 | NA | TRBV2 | ASSAGSLREKLF
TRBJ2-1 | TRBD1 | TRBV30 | ACSPGTGAYNEQF
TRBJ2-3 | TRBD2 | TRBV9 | ASSVSSGSTDTQY
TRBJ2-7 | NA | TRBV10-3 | AITPDRSSYEQY
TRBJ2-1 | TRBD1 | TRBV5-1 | ASSLAGGASYNEQF
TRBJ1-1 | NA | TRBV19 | ASSIDGFTEAF
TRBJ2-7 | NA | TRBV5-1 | ASSLPGYYEQY
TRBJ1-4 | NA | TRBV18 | ASSRVATNEKLF
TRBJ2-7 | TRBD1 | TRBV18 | ASSPGTVSYEQY
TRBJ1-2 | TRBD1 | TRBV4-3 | ASSQLDRVYGYT
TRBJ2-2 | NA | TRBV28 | ASSFAGELF
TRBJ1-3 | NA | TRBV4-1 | ASSQPRSGNTIY
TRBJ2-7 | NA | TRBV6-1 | ASRVQAGAYEQY
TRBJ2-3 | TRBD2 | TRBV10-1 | ASSATSGGTDTQY
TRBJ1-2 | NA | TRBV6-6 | ASSYVIQGNGYT
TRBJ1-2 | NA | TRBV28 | ASSALYGYT
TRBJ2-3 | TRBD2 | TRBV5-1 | ASSYDRGLAGTDTQY
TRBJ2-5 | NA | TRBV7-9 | ASSLEMGRETQY
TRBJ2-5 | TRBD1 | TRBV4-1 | ASSPWDRQRAETQY
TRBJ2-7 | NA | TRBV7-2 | ASSFLLGNEQY
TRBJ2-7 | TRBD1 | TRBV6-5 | ASSYSMAGGSYEQY
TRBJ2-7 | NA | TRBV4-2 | ASSPEGGGTYEQY
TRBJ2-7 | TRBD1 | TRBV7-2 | ASSFVRDRGIYEQY
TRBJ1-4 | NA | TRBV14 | ASSLNPWTANEKLF
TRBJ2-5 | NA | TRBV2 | ASSLALLGLGSQETQY
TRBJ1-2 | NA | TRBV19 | ASSRDEIVGYT
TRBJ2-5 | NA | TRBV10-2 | ASRLEIAETQY
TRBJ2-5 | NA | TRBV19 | ASSTSRGPVQETQY
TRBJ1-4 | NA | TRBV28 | ASKVGTLEKLF
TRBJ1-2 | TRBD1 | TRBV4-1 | ASSQGQGNRYGYT
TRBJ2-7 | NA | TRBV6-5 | ASSKAVSYEQY
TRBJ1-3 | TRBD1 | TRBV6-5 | ASSSDRASGNTIY
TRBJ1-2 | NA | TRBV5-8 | ASSLAGGYT
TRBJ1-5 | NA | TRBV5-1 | ASSLEGGQPQH
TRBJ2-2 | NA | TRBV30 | AWIFRVNTGELF
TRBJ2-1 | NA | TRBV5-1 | ASSRTYNEQF
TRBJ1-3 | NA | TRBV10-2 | ASSEGSGSGNTIY
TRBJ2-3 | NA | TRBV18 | ASSPLSSVGTQY
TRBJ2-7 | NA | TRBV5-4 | ASSPGRGEGYEQY
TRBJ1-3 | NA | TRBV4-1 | ASSQEGSLRGNTIY
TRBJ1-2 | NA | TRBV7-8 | ASSPRQSWGYT
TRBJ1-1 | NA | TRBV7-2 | ASSVTAGVNTEAF
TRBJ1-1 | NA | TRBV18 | ASSPLGGRVTEAF